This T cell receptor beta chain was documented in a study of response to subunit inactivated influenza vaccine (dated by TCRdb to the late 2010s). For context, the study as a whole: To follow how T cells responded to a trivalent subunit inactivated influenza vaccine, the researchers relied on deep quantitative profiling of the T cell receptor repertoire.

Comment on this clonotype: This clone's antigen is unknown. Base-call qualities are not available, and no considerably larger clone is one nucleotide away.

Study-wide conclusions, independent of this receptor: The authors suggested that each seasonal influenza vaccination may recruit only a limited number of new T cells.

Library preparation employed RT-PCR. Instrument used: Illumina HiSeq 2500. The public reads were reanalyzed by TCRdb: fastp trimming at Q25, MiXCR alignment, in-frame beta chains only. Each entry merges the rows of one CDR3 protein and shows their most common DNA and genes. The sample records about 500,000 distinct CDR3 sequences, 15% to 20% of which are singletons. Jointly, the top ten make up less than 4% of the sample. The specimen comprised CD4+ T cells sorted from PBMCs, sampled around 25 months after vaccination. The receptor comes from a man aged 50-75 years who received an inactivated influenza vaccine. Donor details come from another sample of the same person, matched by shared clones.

Read as DNA, the sequence is TGTGCCATCAGTGAGGTTCGGGGAGGTGAAAAACTGTTTTTT. This is translated as CAISEVRGGEKLFF. The rearranged chain carries TRBV10-3 and TRBJ1-4; the D segment cannot be called with confidence. Based on the germline V gene, the CDR1 and CDR2 sequences are ENHRY and SYGVKD. The CDR3 numbers 14 residues from cysteine through phenylalanine. The sequence is cut down to CDR3 DNA, 42 bases in frame from base 1. V is shortened by 2 bases, J by 7 bases, and the region joining them spans 11 bases.